The rows below give T cell receptor beta chains drawn from one sample of a study of T-cell memory formation after mild COVID-19. TCRdb itself ran the 5' RACE reads through MiXCR, one entry per CDR3 protein. The sample lists approximately 390,000 distinct CDR3 sequences, roughly 15% occurring once. Sequenced: PBMCs or a T cell subset sorted from them (not recorded which). Source of these receptors: a man younger than 30 who had mild COVID-19 (a few samples of this study predate the infection). Cell type and time point are not known. Each CDR3 is given with its conserved first and last residue. A D gene is named only where the DNA matches it firmly. Size is stated for part of the rows, as once, few or many counts, or as a class when the clone is expanded.

j_call clone_size d_call v_call cdr3_aa cdr3_nt
TRBJ1-5 few TRBD1 TRBV10-3 CATTGGNQPQHF TGTGCCACAACAGGGGGTAATCAGCCCCAGCATTTT
TRBJ2-3 many . TRBV5-1 CASSLLASTDTQYF TGTGCCAGCAGTTTACTGGCGAGTACAGATACGCAGTATTTT
TRBJ1-4 few . TRBV6-5 CASRPLRTELATNEKLFF TGTGCCAGCAGACCATTACGGACGGAACTCGCAACTAATGAAAAACTGTTTTTT
TRBJ2-3 once . TRBV28 CASRHGSTDTQYF TGTGCCAGCAGACATGGTAGCACAGATACGCAGTATTTT
TRBJ2-2 few . TRBV10-3 CAIKRSDGTGELFF TGTGCCATCAAGCGCTCCGATGGGACCGGGGAGCTGTTTTTT
TRBJ1-1 many . TRBV7-8 CASSLPGQKKAFF TGTGCCAGTTCACTCCCGGGGCAGAAAAAAGCTTTCTTT
TRBJ2-4 . TRBD1 TRBV12-3/TRBV12-4 CASSLWDRANIQYF TGTGCCAGCAGTTTGTGGGACAGGGCCAACATTCAGTACTTC
TRBJ2-1 few TRBD1 TRBV11-2 CASSSVSGGAYNEQFF TGTGCCAGCAGCTCCGTATCAGGGGGCGCCTACAATGAGCAGTTCTTC
TRBJ1-2 . . TRBV5-1 CASRAPESNYGYTF TGCGCCAGCAGGGCCCCAGAGAGTAACTATGGCTACACCTTC
TRBJ2-1 few TRBD1 TRBV9 CASSVEGGTYNEQFF TGTGCCAGCAGCGTAGAAGGGGGCACGTACAATGAGCAGTTCTTC
TRBJ1-2 few . TRBV11-1 CASSHGGDRKGYTF TGTGCCAGCAGCCACGGAGGGGATAGAAAAGGCTACACCTTC
TRBJ2-3 . . TRBV29-1 CSVAQGLGTDTQYF TGCAGCGTTGCGCAGGGGCTCGGCACAGATACGCAGTATTTT
TRBJ2-3 many . TRBV5-4 CASSFRDTQYF TGTGCCAGCAGTTTTCGGGATACGCAGTATTTT
TRBJ2-6 few . TRBV18 CASSRDYRVSGANVLTF TGTGCCAGCTCACGAGATTACAGGGTCTCTGGGGCCAACGTCCTGACTTTC
TRBJ2-5 few . TRBV5-1 CASSLGSGIQETQYF TGCGCCAGCAGCTTGGGCAGCGGCATACAAGAGACCCAGTACTTC
TRBJ1-2 . . TRBV11-2 CASSFRPGDYGYTF TGTGCCAGCAGCTTCAGACCAGGGGATTACGGCTACACCTTC
TRBJ2-7 few . TRBV4-3 CASSQYVAYEQYF TGCGCCAGCAGCCAGTATGTAGCCTACGAGCAGTACTTC
TRBJ2-3 few TRBD1 TRBV5-1 CASSFPGQGNKDTQYF TGCGCCAGCAGCTTTCCGGGACAGGGAAATAAAGATACGCAGTATTTT
TRBJ1-2 few . TRBV11-2 CASSAQGTYGYTF TGTGCCAGCAGCGCCCAGGGTACCTATGGCTACACCTTC
TRBJ2-1 few . TRBV6-2/TRBV6-3 CASSYTPSSYNEQFF TGTGCCAGCAGTTACACGCCGAGCTCCTACAATGAGCAGTTCTTC
TRBJ1-1 few TRBD1 TRBV10-3 CAISGQGLVAEAFF TGTGCCATCAGTGGACAGGGGCTAGTCGCTGAAGCTTTCTTT
TRBJ1-2 . . TRBV12-3/TRBV12-4 CASSLAYRHGYTF TGTGCCAGCAGTTTAGCATACCGGCATGGCTACACCTTC
TRBJ1-5 many . TRBV7-2 CASSLRDQPQHF TGTGCCAGCAGCTTGAGGGATCAGCCCCAGCATTTT
TRBJ2-1 few . TRBV20-1 CSARDGRVISNEQFF TGCAGTGCTAGAGATGGCCGGGTTATCAGCAATGAGCAGTTCTTC
TRBJ2-4 few . TRBV30 CAWSTHHPGPQYF TGTGCCTGGAGTACTCACCACCCCGGGCCTCAGTACTTC
TRBJ2-5 few . TRBV29-1 CSVDGWQQETQYF TGCAGCGTTGATGGTTGGCAGCAAGAGACCCAGTACTTC
TRBJ2-1 many . TRBV5-1 CASSLNSIYEQFF TGCGCCAGCAGCTTGAATAGTATCTATGAGCAGTTCTTC
TRBJ1-1 . . TRBV6-5 CASSYSLQTEAFF TGTGCCAGCAGTTACTCGCTCCAAACTGAAGCTTTCTTT
TRBJ2-2 few TRBD1 TRBV4-3 CASRKGAASNTGELFF TGCGCCAGCAGAAAGGGGGCAGCCTCGAACACCGGGGAGCTGTTTTTT
TRBJ2-2 few . TRBV7-3 CASRRGTLDGELFF TGTGCCAGCCGCCGGGGGACTCTAGACGGGGAGCTGTTTTTT
TRBJ2-7 . . TRBV5-1 CASSDGTPHEQYF TGCGCCAGCAGCGACGGGACCCCCCACGAGCAGTACTTC
TRBJ2-1 many . TRBV5-1 CASSWPQARADEQFF TGCGCCAGCAGCTGGCCCCAGGCCAGGGCCGATGAGCAGTTCTTC
TRBJ2-7 few . TRBV10-3 CAISTQGLNYEQYF TGTGCCATCAGTACCCAGGGGCTCAACTACGAGCAGTACTTC
TRBJ2-1 . TRBD2 TRBV4-1 CASSPGTSGGSNEQFF TGCGCCAGCAGCCCGGGGACTAGCGGGGGGAGCAATGAGCAGTTCTTC
TRBJ2-7 . . TRBV11-2 CASSLVGSLSEQYF TGTGCCAGCAGCTTAGTAGGCTCCCTGTCCGAGCAGTACTTC
TRBJ2-3 . TRBD2 TRBV20-1 CSAHSGGSTDTQYF TGCAGTGCTCATAGCGGGGGGAGCACAGATACGCAGTATTTT
TRBJ1-6 . . TRBV18 CASSPLYNSPLHF TGTGCCAGCTCACCACTCTATAATTCACCCCTCCACTTT
TRBJ2-5 few . TRBV20-1 CSARDHGALGQETQYF TGCAGTGCTAGAGATCACGGCGCGCTGGGGCAAGAGACCCAGTACTTC
TRBJ2-2 many TRBD2 TRBV5-1 CASSPTPGGAIGELFF TGCGCCAGCAGCCCCACCCCCGGGGGGGCCATCGGGGAGCTGTTTTTT
TRBJ2-1 many TRBD2 TRBV3-1 CASSQRGDSYEQFF TGTGCCAGCAGCCAGCGGGGGGATTCATATGAGCAGTTCTTC
TRBJ2-1 many . TRBV13 CASSSGGEQFF TGTGCCAGCAGCTCTGGGGGTGAGCAGTTCTTC
TRBJ2-4 many . TRBV5-1 CASSPPGHQNIQYF TGCGCCAGCAGCCCGCCGGGACACCAAAACATTCAGTACTTC
TRBJ2-5 . . TRBV6-6 CASSPLGHQVGETQYF TGTGCCAGCAGTCCCTTGGGACACCAGGTGGGAGAGACCCAGTACTTC